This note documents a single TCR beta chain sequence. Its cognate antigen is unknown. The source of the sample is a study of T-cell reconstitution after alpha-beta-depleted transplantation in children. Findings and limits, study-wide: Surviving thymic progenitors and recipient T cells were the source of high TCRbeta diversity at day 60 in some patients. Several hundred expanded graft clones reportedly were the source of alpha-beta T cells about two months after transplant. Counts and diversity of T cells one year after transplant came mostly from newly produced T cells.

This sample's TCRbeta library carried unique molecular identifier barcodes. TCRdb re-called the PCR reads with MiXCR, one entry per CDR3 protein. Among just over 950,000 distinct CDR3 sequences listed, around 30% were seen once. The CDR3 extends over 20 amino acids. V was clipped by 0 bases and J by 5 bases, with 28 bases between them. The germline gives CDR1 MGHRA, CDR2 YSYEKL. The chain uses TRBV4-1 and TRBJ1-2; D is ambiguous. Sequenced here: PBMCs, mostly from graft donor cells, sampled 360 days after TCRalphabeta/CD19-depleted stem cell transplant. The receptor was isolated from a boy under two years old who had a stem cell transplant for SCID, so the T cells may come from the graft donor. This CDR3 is CASSQDLAANGLLPGYGYTF. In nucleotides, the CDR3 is TGCGCCAGCAGCCAAGATTTGGCAGCGAATGGTTTACTGCCGGGGTATGGCTACACCTTC.